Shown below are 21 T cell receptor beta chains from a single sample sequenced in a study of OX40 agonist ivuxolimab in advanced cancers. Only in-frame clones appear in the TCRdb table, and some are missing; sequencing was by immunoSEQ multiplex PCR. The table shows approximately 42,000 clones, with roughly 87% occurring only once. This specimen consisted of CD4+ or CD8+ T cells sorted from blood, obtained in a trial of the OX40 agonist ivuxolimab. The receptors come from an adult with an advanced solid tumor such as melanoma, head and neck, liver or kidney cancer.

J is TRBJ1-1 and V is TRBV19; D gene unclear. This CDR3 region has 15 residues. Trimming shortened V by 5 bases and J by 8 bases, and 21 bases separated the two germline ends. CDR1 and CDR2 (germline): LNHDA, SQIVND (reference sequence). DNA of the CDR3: TGTGCCAGTAGTCCCGACGACATACTAAGCGCCGAAGCTTTCTTT. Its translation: CASSPDDILSAEAFF.

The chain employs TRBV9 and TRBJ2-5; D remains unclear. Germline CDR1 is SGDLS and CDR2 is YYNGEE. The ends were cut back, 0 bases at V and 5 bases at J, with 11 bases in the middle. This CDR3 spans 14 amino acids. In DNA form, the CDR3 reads TGTGCCAGCAGCGTAGCTAACAGTAGGGAGACCCAGTACTTC. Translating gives CASSVANSRETQYF.

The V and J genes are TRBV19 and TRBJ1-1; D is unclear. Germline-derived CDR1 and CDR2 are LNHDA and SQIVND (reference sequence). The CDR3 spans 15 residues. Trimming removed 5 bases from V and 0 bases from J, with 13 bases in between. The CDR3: CASSPIYDMNTEAFF. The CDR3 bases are TGTGCCAGTAGTCCCATATACGACATGAACACTGAAGCTTTCTTT.

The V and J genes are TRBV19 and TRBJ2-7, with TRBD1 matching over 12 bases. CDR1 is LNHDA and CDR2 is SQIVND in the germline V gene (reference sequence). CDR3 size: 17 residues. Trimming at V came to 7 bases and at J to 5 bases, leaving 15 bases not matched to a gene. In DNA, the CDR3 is TGTGCCAGTACCGTATCCCTTTGGGACAGGGGGCCCGACGAGCAGTACTTC. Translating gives CASTVSLWDRGPDEQYF.

CDR3 residues: CASKSGANYNEQFF. As DNA, the CDR3 is TGTGCCAGCAAGTCAGGGGCTAACTACAATGAGCAGTTCTTC. This chain connects TRBV28 to TRBJ2-1, with a tentative D call TRBD1 (6 bases). The ends were cut back, 7 bases at V and 3 bases at J, with 13 bases in the middle. This CDR3 contains 14 residues. Germline V gives CDR1 MDHEN, CDR2 SYDVKM.

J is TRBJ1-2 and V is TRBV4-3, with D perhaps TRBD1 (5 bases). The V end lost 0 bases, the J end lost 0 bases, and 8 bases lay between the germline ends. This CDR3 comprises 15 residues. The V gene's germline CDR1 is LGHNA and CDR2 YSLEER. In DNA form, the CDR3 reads TGCGCCAGCAGCCAAGATAGGGACGCTAACTATGGCTACACCTTC. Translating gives CASSQDRDANYGYTF.

The CDR3 nucleotides are TGCGCCAGCAGCCAACAATACAATGAGCAGTTCTTC. Translated, it gives CASSQQYNEQFF. The chain is built from TRBV4-1 and TRBJ2-1; D uncertain. The length of the CDR3 is 12 residues. Germline V gene lookup returns CDR1 MGHRA and CDR2 YSYEKL. V dropped 2 bases and J dropped 4 bases, with 3 bases sitting between them.

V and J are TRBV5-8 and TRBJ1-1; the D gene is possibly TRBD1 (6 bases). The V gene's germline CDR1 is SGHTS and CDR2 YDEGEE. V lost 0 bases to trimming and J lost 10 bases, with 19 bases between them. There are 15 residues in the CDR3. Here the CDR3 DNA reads TGTGCCAGCAGCTTGGGCGACAGGAGGTCCTCAACAGCTTTCTTT. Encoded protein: CASSLGDRRSSTAFF.

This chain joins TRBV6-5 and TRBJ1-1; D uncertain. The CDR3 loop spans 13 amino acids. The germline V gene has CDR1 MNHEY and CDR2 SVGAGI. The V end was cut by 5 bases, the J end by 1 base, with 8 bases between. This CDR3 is CASSPRGNTEAFF. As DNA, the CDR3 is TGTGCCAGCAGTCCCCGGGGGAACACTGAAGCTTTCTTT.

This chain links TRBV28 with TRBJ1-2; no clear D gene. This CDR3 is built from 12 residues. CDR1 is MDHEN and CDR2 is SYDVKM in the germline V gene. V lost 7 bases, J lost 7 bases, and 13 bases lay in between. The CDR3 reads CASTPAGVGYTF. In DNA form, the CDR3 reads TGTGCCAGCACGCCTGCCGGGGTTGGCTACACCTTC.

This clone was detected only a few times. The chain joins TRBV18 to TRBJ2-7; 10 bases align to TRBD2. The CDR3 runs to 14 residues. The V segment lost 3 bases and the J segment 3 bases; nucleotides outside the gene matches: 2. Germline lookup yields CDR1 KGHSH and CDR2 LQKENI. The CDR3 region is CASSPTSGDYEQYF. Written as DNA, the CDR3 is TGTGCCAGCTCACCTACTAGCGGGGACTACGAGCAGTACTTC.

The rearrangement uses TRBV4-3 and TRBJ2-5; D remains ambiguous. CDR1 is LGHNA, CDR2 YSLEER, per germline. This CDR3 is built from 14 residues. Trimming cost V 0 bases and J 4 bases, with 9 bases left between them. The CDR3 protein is CASSQDPGVETQYF. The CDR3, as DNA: TGCGCCAGCAGCCAAGACCCGGGTGTAGAGACCCAGTACTTC.

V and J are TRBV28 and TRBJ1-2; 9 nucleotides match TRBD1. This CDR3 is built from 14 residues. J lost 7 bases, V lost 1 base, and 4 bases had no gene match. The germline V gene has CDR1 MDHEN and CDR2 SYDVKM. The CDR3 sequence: CASSLYRGHGGYTF. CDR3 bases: TGTGCCAGCAGTTTATACAGGGGGCATGGTGGCTACACCTTC.

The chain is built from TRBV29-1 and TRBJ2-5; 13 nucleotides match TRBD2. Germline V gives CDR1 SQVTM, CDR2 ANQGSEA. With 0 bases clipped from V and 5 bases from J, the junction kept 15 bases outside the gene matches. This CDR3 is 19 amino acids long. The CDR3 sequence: CSVEDQGETSGGALETQYF. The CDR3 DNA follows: TGCAGCGTTGAAGATCAGGGTGAAACTAGCGGGGGGGCATTGGAGACCCAGTACTTC.

CDR3 in amino acids: CASSVGTTNNEQFF. Here the CDR3 DNA reads TGTGCCAGCAGTGTCGGGACTACTAACAATGAGCAGTTCTTC. The chain recombines TRBV6-4 with TRBJ2-1; 7 bases are a match to TRBD2. The germline gives CDR1 MRHNA, CDR2 SNTAGT. Unmatched junction bases numbered 5, after V lost 4 bases and J lost 5 bases. There are 14 residues in the CDR3.

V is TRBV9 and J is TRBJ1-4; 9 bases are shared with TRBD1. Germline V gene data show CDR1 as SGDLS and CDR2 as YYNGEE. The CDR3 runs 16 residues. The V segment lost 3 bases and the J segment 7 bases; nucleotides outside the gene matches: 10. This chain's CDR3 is CASSASSQGAAEKLFF. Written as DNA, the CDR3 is TGTGCCAGCAGCGCCTCGTCACAGGGGGCGGCTGAAAAACTGTTTTTT.

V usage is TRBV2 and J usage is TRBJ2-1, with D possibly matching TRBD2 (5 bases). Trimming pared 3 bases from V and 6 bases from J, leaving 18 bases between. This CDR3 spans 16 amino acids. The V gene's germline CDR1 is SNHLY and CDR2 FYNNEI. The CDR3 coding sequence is TGTGCCAGCAGTGAGTCGGCTAGCACCTTTAGCAATGAGCAGTTCTTC. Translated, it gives CASSESASTFSNEQFF.

DNA for the CDR3: TGTGCCAGCAGCAGGACGACAGGGGGTTTAGCTAACTATGGCTACACCTTC. It specifies CASSRTTGGLANYGYTF. The chain links TRBV7-9 to TRBJ1-2; TRBD1 matches 9 bases. After removal of 5 bases from V and 0 bases from J, the junction contained 10 bases not matched to a gene. Per the germline V gene, CDR1 is SEHNR and CDR2 is FQNEAQ (reference sequence). CDR3 size: 17 residues.

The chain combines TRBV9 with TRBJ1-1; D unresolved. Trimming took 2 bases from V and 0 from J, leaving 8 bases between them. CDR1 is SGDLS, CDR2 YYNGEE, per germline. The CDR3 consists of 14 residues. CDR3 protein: CASSVHSLNTEAFF. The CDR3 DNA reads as TGTGCCAGCAGCGTTCACAGCTTGAACACTGAAGCTTTCTTT.

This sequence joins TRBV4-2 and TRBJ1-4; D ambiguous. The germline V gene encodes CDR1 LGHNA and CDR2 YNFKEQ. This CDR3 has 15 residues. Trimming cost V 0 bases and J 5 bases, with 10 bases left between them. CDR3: CASSQDGSLNEKLFF. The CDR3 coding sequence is TGTGCCAGCAGCCAAGATGGGAGCTTAAATGAAAAACTGTTTTTT.

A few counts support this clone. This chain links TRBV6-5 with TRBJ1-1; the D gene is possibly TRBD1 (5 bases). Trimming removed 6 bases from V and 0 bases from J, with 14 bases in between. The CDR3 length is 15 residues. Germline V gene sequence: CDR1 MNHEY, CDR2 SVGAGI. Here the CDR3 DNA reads TGTGCCAGCAGACAACAGACAGTTCTGAACACTGAAGCTTTCTTT. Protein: CASRQQTVLNTEAFF.